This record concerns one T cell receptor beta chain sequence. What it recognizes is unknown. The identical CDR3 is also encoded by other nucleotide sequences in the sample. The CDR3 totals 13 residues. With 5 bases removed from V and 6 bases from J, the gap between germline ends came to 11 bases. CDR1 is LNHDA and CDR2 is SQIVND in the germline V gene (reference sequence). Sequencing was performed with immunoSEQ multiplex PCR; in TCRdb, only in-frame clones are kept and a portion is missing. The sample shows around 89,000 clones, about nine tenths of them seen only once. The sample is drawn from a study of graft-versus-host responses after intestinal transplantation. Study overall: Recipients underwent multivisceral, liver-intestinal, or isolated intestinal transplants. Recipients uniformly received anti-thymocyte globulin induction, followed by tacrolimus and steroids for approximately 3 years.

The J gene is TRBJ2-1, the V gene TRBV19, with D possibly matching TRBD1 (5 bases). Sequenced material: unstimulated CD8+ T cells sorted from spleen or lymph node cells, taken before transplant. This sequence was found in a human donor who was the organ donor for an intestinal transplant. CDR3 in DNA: TGTGCCAGTAGTTTTACAGGTGGCAATGAGCAGTTCTTC. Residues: CASSFTGGNEQFF.